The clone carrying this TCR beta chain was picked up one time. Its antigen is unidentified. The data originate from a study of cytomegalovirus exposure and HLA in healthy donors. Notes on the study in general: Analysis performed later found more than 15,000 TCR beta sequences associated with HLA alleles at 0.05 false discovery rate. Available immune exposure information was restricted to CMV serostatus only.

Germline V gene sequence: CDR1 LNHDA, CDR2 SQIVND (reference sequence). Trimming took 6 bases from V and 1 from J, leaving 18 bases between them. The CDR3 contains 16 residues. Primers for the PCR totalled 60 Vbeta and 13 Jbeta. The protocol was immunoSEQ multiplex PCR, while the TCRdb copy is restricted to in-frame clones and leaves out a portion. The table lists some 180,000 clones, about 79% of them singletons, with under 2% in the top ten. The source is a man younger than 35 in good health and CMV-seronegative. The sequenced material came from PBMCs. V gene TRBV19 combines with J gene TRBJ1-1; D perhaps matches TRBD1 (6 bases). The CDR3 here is CASRPLGRGANTEAFF. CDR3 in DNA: TGTGCCAGTAGACCCCTCGGACGGGGGGCGAACACTGAAGCTTTCTTT.